The 14 T cell receptor beta chains below were found in one sample sequenced in a study of T cell responses to AZD1222 COVID-19 vaccine (dated by TCRdb to about 2021). Libraries were built with the immunoSEQ multiplex PCR assay. In TCRdb, the immuneACCESS table is reduced to in-frame sequences with V and J assigned. These tables do not hold every clone; where another copy was compared, an unresolved V gene accounts for under half, and the others remain unexplained. The sample table shows roughly 200,000 clones, and around 94% are seen once. The ten largest clonotypes hold approximately 1.5% of the sample. The time point label of this sample denotes: about 28 days (+/-7) after the second vaccine dose. The sample's treatment or condition label is to be understood as: meningococcal conjugate vaccine given as trial control. The specimen was peripheral blood, collected 28 days after the second dose of the MenACWY control vaccine. These receptors all come from an adult who received the MenACWY meningococcal vaccine as a control.

CDR3 coding DNA: TGTGCCAGCAGTTTGGAGGGGGTTAAACTGTTTTTT. This gives the protein CASSLEGVKLFF. The rearrangement joins TRBV28 to TRBJ1-4, with D tentatively TRBD1 (6 bases). Germline values: CDR1 MDHEN, CDR2 SYDVKM. The CDR3 is 12 amino acids. V lost 3 bases to trimming and J lost 11 bases, with 10 bases between them. Full variable domain (outside the CDR3, taken from reference TRBV28 and TRBJ1-4): DVKVTQSSRYLVKRTGEKVFLECVQDMDHENMFWYRQDPGLGLRLIYFSYDVKMKEKGDIPEGYSVSREKKERFSLILESASTNQTSMYLCASSLEGVKLFFGSGTQLSVL.

The V call is TRBV25-1, the J call TRBJ2-2; TRBD1 is a possible D gene (5 bases). Deletions cut 6 bases from V and 2 bases from J, with 7 bases between. The CDR3 sequence is 13 residues long. Germline V gives CDR1 MGHDK, CDR2 SYGVNS. The CDR3 reads CASSTGNTGELFF. CDR3 bases: TGTGCCAGCAGCACAGGAAACACCGGGGAGCTGTTTTTT.

The chain couples TRBV28 to TRBJ2-1, with 10 bases identical to TRBD2. The CDR3 covers 16 residues. The trim removed 2 bases at V and 5 bases at J, leaving 6 bases unmatched. Germline V gene lookup returns CDR1 MDHEN and CDR2 SYDVKM. The DNA of the CDR3 is TGTGCCAGCAGTTTAACCCCCAGCGGGGGGGACAATGAGCAGTTCTTC. Protein product: CASSLTPSGGDNEQFF.

This sequence joins TRBV7-9 and TRBJ1-3, with D possibly being TRBD1 (6 bases). The V gene lost 5 bases and the J gene lost 3 bases, with 11 bases spanning the gap. Germline V gene data show CDR1 as SEHNR and CDR2 as FQNEAQ (reference sequence). This CDR3 is built from 14 residues. This CDR3 is CASSPNRVGNTIYF. The CDR3 DNA reads as TGTGCCAGCAGCCCTAACAGGGTTGGAAACACCATATATTTT.

The chain links TRBV27 to TRBJ1-5; perhaps TRBD1 as D (6 bases). The ends were cut back, 3 bases at V and 5 bases at J, with 11 bases in the middle. The CDR3 loop spans 14 amino acids. Germline CDR1 is MNHEY and CDR2 is SMNVEV (reference sequence). The CDR3 loop reads CASSFLQGHQPQHF. DNA of the CDR3: TGTGCCAGCAGTTTTTTGCAGGGGCATCAGCCCCAGCATTTT.

In this sample, this clone turned up once. The chain carries TRBV30 and TRBJ2-7; TRBD2 matches at 10 bases. V lost 0 bases and J lost 5; bases outside the gene matches: 7. The CDR3 runs to 15 residues. Per germline, CDR1 GTSNPN and CDR2 SVGIG (reference sequence). The CDR3, as DNA: TGTGCCTGGAGTGTCGGGCTAGCGGGAGCCCACGAGCAGTACTTC. This encodes CAWSVGLAGAHEQYF.

The V gene is TRBV28, the J gene TRBJ1-4; 9 positions match TRBD1. J lost 8 bases, V lost 6 bases, and 7 bases had no gene match. Germline loops: CDR1 MDHEN, CDR2 SYDVKM. CDR3 length: 14 residues. This CDR3 reads CASSNRGLWEKLFF. As DNA, the CDR3 is TGTGCCAGCAGCAACAGGGGGCTGTGGGAAAAACTGTTTTTT.

The chain recombines TRBV9 with TRBJ1-2; possible D gene TRBD1, 5 bases. The V end was cut by 3 bases, the J end by 2 bases, with 11 bases between. Germline assignment: CDR1 SGDLS and CDR2 YYNGEE. This CDR3 has 14 residues. The chain's CDR3 is CASSGGGANYGYTF. The CDR3 bases are TGTGCCAGCAGCGGCGGGGGTGCGAACTATGGCTACACCTTC.

The rearrangement joins TRBV7-9 to TRBJ1-2; the D gene is possibly TRBD1 (5 bases). The ends were cut back, 4 bases at V and 9 bases at J, with 24 bases in the middle. This CDR3 is 16 amino acids long. In germline, CDR1 is SEHNR, CDR2 FQNEAQ (reference sequence). The chain's CDR3 is CASSSRVGGDPYSYTF. CDR3 coding DNA: TGTGCCAGCAGCTCTAGGGTCGGGGGTGATCCTTATAGCTACACCTTC. Variable domain in full (rest from reference TRBV7-9 and TRBJ1-2): DTGVSQNPRHKITKRGQNVTFRCDPISEHNRLYWYRQTLGQGPEFLTYFQNEAQLEKSRLLSDRFSAERPKGSFSTLEIQRTEQGDSAMYLCASSSRVGGDPYSYTFGSGTRLTVV.

The chain joins TRBV5-5 to TRBJ2-7; D not certain. The germline V gene encodes CDR1 SGHKS and CDR2 YYEKEE (reference sequence). CDR3 length: 14 amino acids. V was trimmed by 3 bases and J by 2 bases, leaving 12 bases between them. As DNA, the CDR3 is TGTGCCAGCAGCTCATACCTGGATCCCTACGAGCAGTACTTC. It codes for CASSSYLDPYEQYF.

The J gene is TRBJ2-1, the V gene TRBV7-9; 7 nucleotides align to TRBD1. The CDR3 spans 16 residues. The trim removed 5 bases at V and 7 bases at J, leaving 14 bases unmatched. Germline V CDR1 and CDR2: SEHNR, FQNEAQ (reference sequence). CDR3 in amino acids: CASSPEPQGSVNEQFF. The CDR3 DNA sequence: TGTGCCAGCAGCCCGGAGCCACAGGGGTCGGTGAATGAGCAGTTCTTC.

V is TRBV6-4 and J is TRBJ2-6; a weak D match, TRBD1 (5 bases). The germline CDR1 and CDR2 sequences are MRHNA and SNTAGT. Trimming took off 0 bases at V and 0 bases at J, with 9 bases between the two ends. The CDR3 has 17 amino acids. CDR3 region: CASSDSGHTSGANVLTF. DNA for the CDR3: TGTGCCAGCAGTGACTCGGGGCACACCTCTGGGGCCAACGTCCTGACTTTC.

The CDR3 bases are TGTGCCAGCTCACCAGGCAGGGTGGGGAACACTGAAGCTTTCTTT. Its translation is CASSPGRVGNTEAFF. V is TRBV18 and J is TRBJ1-1; D possibly corresponds to TRBD1 (5 bases). Germline lookup yields CDR1 KGHSH and CDR2 LQKENI. This CDR3 contains 15 residues. V lost 2 bases and J lost 1, with 11 bases in between. Filled out from reference TRBV18 and TRBJ1-1, the complete variable domain reads NAGVMQNPRHLVRRRGQEARLRCSPMKGHSHVYWYRQLPEEGLKFMVYLQKENIIDESGMPKERFSAEFPKEGPSILRIQQVVRGDSAAYFCASSPGRVGNTEAFFGQGTRLTVV.

This chain joins TRBV27 and TRBJ1-1; perhaps TRBD1 as D (5 bases). Trimming pared 4 bases from V and 5 bases from J, leaving 8 bases between. Germline assignment: CDR1 MNHEY and CDR2 SMNVEV (reference sequence). The CDR3 contains 12 residues. In DNA, the CDR3 is TGTGCCAGCAGTTCCCCAGGGACTGAAGCTTTCTTT. Amino acid sequence: CASSSPGTEAFF.